Reported below is one TCR beta chain. Its specificity is unknown. This sample was taken from a study of blood T cells in healthy people across ages. Study results and limitations: Compared with aged donors, long-lived donors showed fewer expanded clones, suggesting selection.

Germline V gene data show CDR1 as SGHTA and CDR2 as FQGNSA. The CDR3 covers 16 residues. With 5 bases removed from V and 3 bases from J, the gap between germline ends came to 19 bases. A second 7 to 11 cycle PCR used barcoded and J-beta primers. MiXCR, run by TCRdb on the 5' RACE reads, gives a single entry per CDR3 protein. The repertoire has about 1.4 million distinct CDR3 sequences, 59% of them found once; the top ten carry approximately 7%. The sequencing sample was made of blood. The gene calls are TRBV7-2 and TRBJ2-5, with D perhaps matching TRBD2 (6 bases). The receptor was derived from a man between 18 and 29 years old in good health. CDR3 DNA sequence: TGTGCCAGCAGCCGAGGGAGACTAGAGAACGAAGAGACCCAGTACTTC. Protein sequence: CASSRGRLENEETQYF.